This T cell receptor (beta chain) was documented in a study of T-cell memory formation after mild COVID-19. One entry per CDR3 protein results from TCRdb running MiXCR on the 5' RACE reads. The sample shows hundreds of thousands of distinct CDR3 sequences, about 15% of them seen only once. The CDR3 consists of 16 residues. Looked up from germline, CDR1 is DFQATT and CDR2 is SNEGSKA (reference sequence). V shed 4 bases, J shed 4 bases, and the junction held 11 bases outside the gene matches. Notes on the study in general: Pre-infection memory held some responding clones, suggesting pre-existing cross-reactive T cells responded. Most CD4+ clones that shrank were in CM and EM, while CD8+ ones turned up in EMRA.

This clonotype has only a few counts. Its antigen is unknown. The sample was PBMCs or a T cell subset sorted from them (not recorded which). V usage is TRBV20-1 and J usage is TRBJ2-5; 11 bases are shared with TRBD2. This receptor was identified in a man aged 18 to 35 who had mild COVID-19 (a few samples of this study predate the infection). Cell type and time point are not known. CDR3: CSATWLAGGWGETQYF. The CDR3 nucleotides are TGCAGTGCTACTTGGCTAGCGGGGGGATGGGGAGAGACCCAGTACTTC.